Presented here are 8 T cell receptor beta chains from one specimen sequenced in a study of OX40 agonist ivuxolimab in advanced cancers. Some clones are missing from TCRdb's copy, which holds only in-frame ones; the method was immunoSEQ multiplex PCR. Among around 40,000 clones listed, roughly 84% were seen once. Source: CD4+ or CD8+ T cells sorted from blood, taken in a trial of the OX40 agonist ivuxolimab. The source of these receptors is an adult with an advanced solid tumor such as melanoma, head and neck, liver or kidney cancer.

In nucleotides, the CDR3 is TGTGCCACCAGCAGAGATAGGGAAGGGACAGGACTTCGAACTGAAGCTTTCTTT. Its translation: CATSRDREGTGLRTEAFF. This chain uses TRBV15 with TRBJ1-1, with 8 positions matching TRBD1. After removal of 0 bases from V and 5 bases from J, the junction contained 14 bases not matched to a gene. The CDR3 runs to 18 residues. The germline CDR1 and CDR2 sequences are LNHNV and YYDKDF (reference sequence).

The CDR3, as DNA: TGTGCCAGCAGTCCCACCCCCAGGGGAGGGCCGGGTTGGGAGACCCAGTACTTC. It codes for CASSPTPRGGPGWETQYF. The genes are TRBV27 and TRBJ2-5, with a possible D match to TRBD2 (7 bases). Per the germline V gene, CDR1 is MNHEY and CDR2 is SMNVEV (reference sequence). There are 18 residues in the CDR3. Trimming left V 5 bases short and J 5 bases short, with 27 bases between.

The rearrangement uses TRBV6-5 and TRBJ1-2; D is ambiguous. Germline assignment: CDR1 MNHEY and CDR2 SVGAGI. CDR3 length: 14 amino acids. The V and J ends lost 4 bases and 4 bases respectively, with 13 bases between them. In DNA, the CDR3 is TGTGCCAGCAGTTCGGCCTCATTTGTCTATGGCTACACCTTC. This encodes CASSSASFVYGYTF.

The rearrangement uses TRBV2 and TRBJ1-1, with 7 bases that match TRBD1. Trimming took 7 bases from V and 8 from J; bases not matched to a gene: 4. CDR3 size: 11 residues. The V gene's germline CDR1 is SNHLY and CDR2 FYNNEI. The CDR3 nucleotides read TGTGCCAGCAACAGGGGTAAGGAAGCTTTCTTT. It yields the protein CASNRGKEAFF.

This sequence joins TRBV28 and TRBJ2-5; perhaps D is TRBD1 or TRBD2 (5 bases each). The V end lost 2 bases, the J end lost 2 bases, and 12 bases lay between the germline ends. This CDR3 has 15 residues. Germline-derived CDR1 and CDR2 are MDHEN and SYDVKM. CDR3 sequence reads: CASSLLGASQETQYF. The CDR3 bases are TGTGCCAGCAGTTTACTCGGGGCTAGTCAAGAGACCCAGTACTTC.

The V gene is TRBV5-1, the J gene TRBJ2-1; no firm D call. Looked up from germline, CDR1 is SGHRS and CDR2 is YFSETQ. The CDR3 length is 15 residues. V lost 0 bases to trimming and J lost 8 bases, with 15 bases between them. The CDR3 DNA reads TGCGCCAGCAGCTTGGATACCCCGAGAGGAGATGAGCAGTTCTTC. The encoded protein is CASSLDTPRGDEQFF.

The chain has TRBV27 and TRBJ2-7; 8 bases align to TRBD1. Germline CDR1 reads MNHEY; CDR2 reads SMNVEV (reference sequence). The CDR3 covers 14 residues. Trimming at V came to 5 bases and at J to 4 bases, leaving 7 bases not matched to a gene. The CDR3 sequence is CASSPSDRVYEQYF. The CDR3 nucleotides are TGTGCCAGCAGTCCCTCGGACAGGGTGTACGAGCAGTACTTC.

The genes are TRBV5-1 and TRBJ2-2; no firm D call. The CDR3 consists of 15 residues. V shed 2 bases and J shed 0 bases, with 8 bases lying between them. Germline V gene data show CDR1 as SGHRS and CDR2 as YFSETQ. In DNA, the CDR3 is TGCGCCAGCAGCTTCCTCGGGCCGAACACCGGGGAGCTGTTTTTT. Residues: CASSFLGPNTGELFF.